The 16 T cell receptor beta chains given below trace back to one sample, sequenced in a study of blood T cell repertoires in COVID-19. Here immunoSEQ multiplex PCR was the method, and the copy in TCRdb shows in-frame clones only, minus some. The data hold approximately 230,000 clones, with approximately 80% observed a single time. Material for sequencing was PBMCs or T cells enriched from blood (not recorded which). The receptors come from a man in his forties who had recovered from COVID-19.

V usage is TRBV27 and J usage is TRBJ1-4; 10 nucleotides match TRBD1. This CDR3 has 14 amino acids. Trimming at V came to 6 bases and at J to 11 bases, leaving 9 bases not matched to a gene. Germline assignment: CDR1 MNHEY and CDR2 SMNVEV (reference sequence). The CDR3 bases are TGTGCCAGCAGACCTGGACAGGGGGGGCAGAAACTGTTTTTT. It codes for CASRPGQGGQKLFF.

This chain links TRBV12-3 or TRBV12-4 with TRBJ1-2; possibly TRBD1 for D (5 bases). CDR3 length equals 12 residues. The V gene lost 7 bases and the J gene lost 5 bases, with 11 bases spanning the gap. CDR3 DNA: TGTGCCAGCACCTTGGGGGGGTATGGCTACACCTTC. Protein product: CASTLGGYGYTF.

V is TRBV5-1 and J is TRBJ1-3, with 10 bases that match TRBD1. The CDR3 has 17 residues. With 5 bases clipped from V and 0 bases from J, the junction kept 8 bases outside the gene matches. Germline assignment: CDR1 SGHRS and CDR2 YFSETQ. The CDR3 spells CASSPGTGAPSGNTIYF. CDR3 nucleotides: TGCGCCAGCAGTCCCGGGACAGGGGCACCCTCTGGAAACACCATATATTTT.

The chain joins TRBV6-5 to TRBJ2-7; a possible D gene is TRBD1 (6 bases). The V and J ends lost 7 bases and 2 bases respectively, with 12 bases between them. CDR1 is MNHEY and CDR2 is SVGAGI in the germline V gene. The CDR3 is 13 residues long. The CDR3 nucleotides are TGTGCCAGCACCCCAGGGGAAACCTACGAGCAGTACTTC. Its protein product is CASTPGETYEQYF.

This rearrangement joins TRBV5-4 to TRBJ1-4; 7 positions match TRBD1. CDR1 and CDR2 (germline): SGHNT, YYREEE (reference sequence). The CDR3 has 15 residues. J lost 5 bases, V lost 4 bases, and 8 bases had no gene match. The CDR3 DNA is TGTGCCAGCAGCAAAAACAGGGGACCAAATGAAAAACTGTTTTTT. It yields the protein CASSKNRGPNEKLFF.

The chain recombines TRBV7-2 with TRBJ1-2; the D is unclear. Deletions cut 1 base from V and 4 bases from J, with 10 bases between. The CDR3 is 14 amino acids. Germline V gene sequence: CDR1 SGHTA, CDR2 FQGNSA. This CDR3 reads CASSLDPGIYGYTF. The CDR3 DNA follows: TGTGCCAGCAGCTTAGACCCAGGAATCTATGGCTACACCTTC. Variable domain in full (rest from reference TRBV7-2 and TRBJ1-2): GAGVSQSPSNKVTEKGKDVELRCDPISGHTALYWYRQSLGQGLEFLIYFQGNSAPDKSGLPSDRFSAERTGGSVSTLTIQRTQQEDSAVYLCASSLDPGIYGYTFGSGTRLTVV.

The J gene is TRBJ1-6, the V gene TRBV28; possibly TRBD1 for D (6 bases). The germline CDR1 and CDR2 sequences are MDHEN and SYDVKM. V was pared by 8 bases and J by 9 bases, with 14 bases between. CDR3 length: 13 residues. CDR3: CASPGGLPSPLHF. The CDR3 DNA sequence: TGTGCCAGCCCGGGGGGGCTCCCTTCACCCCTCCACTTT.

The rearrangement links TRBV9 to TRBJ1-1, with D unclear. Germline-derived CDR1 and CDR2 are SGDLS and YYNGEE. The CDR3 extends over 15 amino acids. Trimming pared 4 bases from V and 1 base from J, leaving 14 bases between. CDR3 bases: TGTGCCAGCAGCCTCCCTTCCTCCGGGAACACTGAAGCTTTCTTT. This translates into CASSLPSSGNTEAFF.

The chain uses TRBV20-1 and TRBJ1-2; possibly TRBD1 for D (5 bases). This CDR3 region has 10 residues. Looked up from germline, CDR1 is DFQATT and CDR2 is SNEGSKA (reference sequence). Trimming removed 6 bases at V and 8 bases at J, with 10 bases between. CDR3 sequence (DNA): TGCAGTGCCAAAAGGGGCGGCTACACCTTC. Protein product: CSAKRGGYTF.

Details on this clone: At the DNA level, this CDR3 is encoded by other sequences in the same sample as well. This rearrangement joins TRBV27 to TRBJ1-4; TRBD1 matches 8 bases. V dropped 5 bases and J dropped 0; count of bases not matched to a gene: 8. This CDR3 is built from 17 residues. Germline V CDR1 and CDR2: MNHEY, SMNVEV (reference sequence). The CDR3 spells CASSPGQGAATNEKLFF. The CDR3 nucleotides read TGTGCCAGCAGTCCTGGACAGGGCGCCGCAACTAATGAAAAACTGTTTTTT.

The rearrangement links TRBV18 to TRBJ2-5; 10 bases map to TRBD2. The germline CDR1 and CDR2 sequences are KGHSH and LQKENI. The CDR3 has 15 residues. Trimming at V came to 2 bases and at J to 5 bases, leaving 5 bases not matched to a gene. In DNA form, the CDR3 reads TGTGCCAGCTCACCAGTGGTAGCGGGAGGCGAGACCCAGTACTTC. Translation gives CASSPVVAGGETQYF. The variable domain in full, completed from reference TRBV18 and TRBJ2-5, reads NAGVMQNPRHLVRRRGQEARLRCSPMKGHSHVYWYRQLPEEGLKFMVYLQKENIIDESGMPKERFSAEFPKEGPSILRIQQVVRGDSAAYFCASSPVVAGGETQYFGPGTRLLVL.

The chain carries TRBV7-3 and TRBJ2-7; 7 nucleotides match TRBD2. V lost 7 bases and J lost 2; bases outside the gene matches: 11. The CDR3 loop spans 15 amino acids. Germline V gene lookup returns CDR1 SGHTA and CDR2 FQGTGA. The CDR3: CASTLTSAAPYEQYF. The CDR3 DNA sequence: TGTGCCAGCACCCTAACTAGCGCGGCGCCCTACGAGCAGTACTTC.

The V call is TRBV5-1, the J call TRBJ2-7; TRBD2 might be the D (6 bases). CDR1 and CDR2 (germline): SGHRS, YFSETQ. The CDR3 contains 16 residues. The V gene lost 1 base and the J gene lost 6 bases, with 20 bases spanning the gap. Written as DNA, the CDR3 is TGCGCCAGCAGCTTGACCGGTGGGGGACTTTCCAGCGAGCAGTACTTC. This gives the protein CASSLTGGGLSSEQYF.

This rearrangement joins TRBV5-1 to TRBJ1-6; 9 nucleotides agree with TRBD1. The trim removed 4 bases at V and 6 bases at J, leaving 8 bases unmatched. In germline, CDR1 is SGHRS, CDR2 YFSETQ. The CDR3 loop spans 16 amino acids. The CDR3: CASSPTGTGSNSPLHF. DNA of the CDR3: TGCGCCAGCAGCCCTACCGGGACAGGGAGTAATTCACCCCTCCACTTT. Full variable domain (missing parts from reference TRBV5-1 and TRBJ1-6): KAGVTQTPRYLIKTRGQQVTLSCSPISGHRSVSWYQQTPGQGLQFLFEYFSETQRNKGNFPGRFSGRQFSNSRSEMNVSTLELGDSALYLCASSPTGTGSNSPLHFGNGTRLTVT.

The CDR3 region is CASRSGTGYTGELFF. The CDR3 DNA reads TGTGCCAGCAGGTCCGGCACGGGATACACCGGGGAGCTGTTTTTT. The chain carries TRBV7-2 and TRBJ2-2; maybe TRBD2 (5 bases). The CDR3 length is 15 residues. Trimming stripped 6 bases from V and 3 bases from J, with 14 bases between. From germline, CDR1 is SGHTA and CDR2 FQGNSA.

The chain employs TRBV5-1 and TRBJ2-3; TRBD1 aligns across 7 bases. This CDR3 comprises 14 residues. V lost 2 bases and J lost 1; bases outside the gene matches: 1. CDR1 and CDR2 from the germline V gene are SGHRS and YFSETQ. CDR3 in DNA: TGCGCCAGCAGCTTAGGGGGCGGCACAGATACGCAGTATTTT. Amino acids: CASSLGGGTDTQYF. The variable domain in full, with the rest retrieved from reference TRBV5-1 and TRBJ2-3, is KAGVTQTPRYLIKTRGQQVTLSCSPISGHRSVSWYQQTPGQGLQFLFEYFSETQRNKGNFPGRFSGRQFSNSRSEMNVSTLELGDSALYLCASSLGGGTDTQYFGPGTRLTVL.